A selection of T cell receptor beta chains follows, all from one sample in a study of regulatory T cells in long-lasting Graves disease. TCRdb re-derived calls from the multiplex PCR reads in MiXCR, one entry per CDR3 protein. The sample consists of 550,000 to 600,000 distinct CDR3 sequences, about 16% of them appearing once. These data are also associated with another study on T cells in Graves' hyperthyroidism and ophthalmopathy.

The sequencing here drew on peripheral blood mononuclear cells (PBMCs), taken at new diagnosis, from a patient treated with antithyroid drugs. The receptors stem from a man aged 18 to 30 with Graves disease. The CDR3 runs from the conserved cysteine through the conserved F or W. A D gene is named only where the DNA matches it firmly. A row's size may be missing; if present it is once, few, many or a size class.

TRBJ2-7 TRBV5-1 NA NA TGCGCCAGCAGCTTGATGGTCCAGGGAAGCTACGAGCAGTACTTC CASSLMVQGSYEQYF
TRBJ2-7 TRBV6-1 TRBD1 many TGTGCCAGCAATAGACGGGACAGGGGGATCTACGAGCAGTACTTC CASNRRDRGIYEQYF
TRBJ1-3 TRBV10-3 NA few TGTGCCATCAGTGATTGGGGGAAACAGGGCTCTGGAAACACCATATATTTT CAISDWGKQGSGNTIYF
TRBJ2-1 TRBV29-1 TRBD2 many TGCAGCGTTGGTAGCGGGAATGAGCAGTTCTTC CSVGSGNEQFF
TRBJ1-4 TRBV6-2/TRBV6-3 NA few TGTGCCAGCACCCGCGGGGAGATTAATGAAAAACTGTTTTTT CASTRGEINEKLFF
TRBJ2-4 TRBV28 NA many TGTGCCAGCAGGACTCAGGGGTCCCCCCGGGGTAACATTCAGTACTTC CASRTQGSPRGNIQYF
TRBJ1-5 TRBV28 NA many TGTGCCAGCAGTTTAGGACTTATTAGCAATCAGCCCCAGCATTTT CASSLGLISNQPQHF
TRBJ1-2 TRBV13 NA NA TGTGCCAGCAGCTTAGGGTTCAGGTCCCATGGCTACACCTTC CASSLGFRSHGYTF
TRBJ1-5 TRBV2 NA few TGTGCCAGCAGTGGGCCGATCAATCAGCCCCAGCATTTT CASSGPINQPQHF
TRBJ1-6 TRBV9 NA few TGTGCCAGCAGCGGGGGACACCGGAATTCACCCCTCCACTTT CASSGGHRNSPLHF
TRBJ2-3 TRBV13 NA NA TGTGCCAGCAGCTTAGGCACTGGGTTTACGCAGTATTTT CASSLGTGFTQYF
TRBJ1-4 TRBV7-9 NA NA TGTGCCAGCAGCTTACTACAGAATGAAAAACTGTTTTTT CASSLLQNEKLFF
TRBJ2-1 TRBV7-2 NA NA TGTGCTACGCACGGGGTGAACACTTATGAGCAGTTCTTC CATHGVNTYEQFF
TRBJ1-1 TRBV10-3 NA many TGTGCCATCAGCCGACAGGTGAACACTGAAGCTTTCTTT CAISRQVNTEAFF
TRBJ2-1 TRBV20-1 TRBD1 NA TGCAGTGCTAGAAGCCCGGGACAGGGAGCGGGGAATGAGCAGTTCTTC CSARSPGQGAGNEQFF
TRBJ1-5 TRBV13 TRBD1 NA TGTGCCAGCCGTCTTCAGGGGGCCGATCAGCCCCAGCATTTT CASRLQGADQPQHF
TRBJ1-5 TRBV2 NA many TGTGCCAGCAGTGGATTGGGGGCACGCAATCAGCCCCAGCATTTT CASSGLGARNQPQHF
TRBJ2-5 TRBV5-1 NA few TGCGCCAGCAGCTTGGAGCCAGGGTTTTTGGAGACCCAGTACTTC CASSLEPGFLETQYF
TRBJ2-1 TRBV3-1 TRBD2 NA TGTGCCAGCAGCCCTCGACGGGGGGACTCCTACAATGAGCAGTTCTTC CASSPRRGDSYNEQFF
TRBJ2-7 TRBV4-2 TRBD2 NA TGTGCCAGCAGCCAAGAGTCCGGGGGGGGCTACGAGCAGTACTTC CASSQESGGGYEQYF
TRBJ2-7 TRBV20-1 NA few TGCAGTGCTAGAGATAGAGGGATTACCTACGAGCAGTACTTC CSARDRGITYEQYF
TRBJ2-5 TRBV29-1 TRBD2 many TGCAGCGTTGGGACTAGCGGGAGTTCCCAAGAGACCCAGTACTTC CSVGTSGSSQETQYF
TRBJ1-1 TRBV12-3/TRBV12-4 NA many TGTGCCAGCAGGTCCTCCGGGAGGAACACTGAAGCTTTCTTT CASRSSGRNTEAFF
TRBJ2-7 TRBV19 NA many TGTGCCAGTAGTAGTGTCGTGGGGAGCTCCTACGAGCAGTACTTC CASSSVVGSSYEQYF
TRBJ2-6 TRBV3-1 NA NA TGTGCCACCCAAGATCCGACAGGACGGATCTCTGGGGCCAACGTCCTGACTTTC CATQDPTGRISGANVLTF
TRBJ2-7 TRBV15 TRBD2 NA TGTGCCACCAGCAGGAGACCCGGGACTAGCGGAACAAGAGGCTCCTACGAGCAGTACTTC CATSRRPGTSGTRGSYEQYF
TRBJ2-6 TRBV12-3/TRBV12-4 TRBD1 many TGTGCCAGCAGAATCCGGGACAGGACTTATGGGGCCAACGTCCTGACTTTC CASRIRDRTYGANVLTF
TRBJ2-5 TRBV27 TRBD2 NA TGTGCCAGCAGTTCGTCGCCTAGCGGGAGGCAAGAGACCCAGTACTTC CASSSSPSGRQETQYF
TRBJ2-5 TRBV29-1 NA NA TGCAGCGTGATGCAAGAGACCCAGTACTTC CSVMQETQYF
TRBJ2-2 TRBV7-9 TRBD1 NA TGTGCCAGCAACTCGGTGTGGGGACAGGCACTGAACACCGGGGAGCTGTTTTTT CASNSVWGQALNTGELFF
TRBJ1-1 TRBV28 TRBD1 many TGTGCCAGCAGTTTGAGACAGGGGGCTGAAGCTTTCTTT CASSLRQGAEAFF
TRBJ1-5 TRBV6-2/TRBV6-3 TRBD1 many TGTGCCAGCAGCCCCGCCGGGACAGGGAGCAATCAGCCCCAGCATTTT CASSPAGTGSNQPQHF
TRBJ1-4 TRBV20-1 TRBD1 many TGCAGTGCCCGGGCGATGGACAGGACAGAAAAACTGTTTTTT CSARAMDRTEKLFF
TRBJ2-3 TRBV30 NA NA TGTGGCTCAGCAGCGAGCACAGATACGCAGTATTTT CGSAASTDTQYF
TRBJ1-1 TRBV7-2 NA NA TGTGCCAGCAGCTATCCAGCACAGGGATATCTACCTGAAGCTTTCTTT CASSYPAQGYLPEAFF